This TCR beta chain is drawn from a study of T-cell reconstitution after alpha-beta-depleted transplantation in children. Preparation of the TCRbeta library was carried out with unique molecular identifiers. One entry per CDR3 protein results from TCRdb running MiXCR on the PCR reads. The data contain about 610,000 distinct CDR3 sequences, approximately 10% of them singletons. The material sequenced was PBMCs from the stem cell graft donor, taken from the stem cell graft. This clonotype was sampled from a human donor who donated a stem cell graft to a child with acute myeloid leukemia.

CDR3 coding DNA: TGTGCCAGCAGCCAAATTTTTGGGACAGAGACCGGGGAGCTGTTTTTT. As protein: CASSQIFGTETGELFF. The chain combines TRBV3-1 with TRBJ2-2; 7 positions agree with TRBD1. The trim removed 2 bases at V and 5 bases at J, leaving 8 bases unmatched. There are 16 residues in the CDR3. CDR1 and CDR2 (germline): LGHDT, YNNKEL (reference sequence).